The 4 T cell receptor beta chains given below trace back to one sample, sequenced in a study of shared clonotypes between healthy human individuals. TCRdb keeps only in-frame clones here, not all; method: immunoSEQ multiplex PCR. The table shows about 2.4 million clones, with 80% to 95% occurring only once. Source material: naive CD4+ T cells from PBMCs. The subset denotes: CD45RA+ positively selected. These TCRs come from a man younger than 35 in good health. Some clones in this sample may be carry-over from other donors' samples.

This chain connects TRBV6-6 to TRBJ1-1; D is ambiguous. V was cut by 8 bases and J by 4 bases, with 11 bases left in between. Germline CDR1 MNHNY, CDR2 SVGAGI (reference sequence). There are 12 residues in the CDR3. The CDR3 sequence: CASWVGSTEAFF. Written as DNA, the CDR3 is TGTGCCAGCTGGGTGGGGAGCACTGAAGCTTTCTTT.

This chain joins TRBV2 and TRBJ1-2; D is undetermined. V lost 8 bases, J lost 2 bases, and 12 bases lay in between. The CDR3 covers 13 residues. Per germline, CDR1 SNHLY and CDR2 FYNNEI. The CDR3: CASLAVRNYGYTF. The CDR3 DNA reads as TGTGCCAGCCTGGCGGTGAGGAACTATGGCTACACCTTC.

This sequence joins TRBV29-1 and TRBJ2-1; 12 bases map to TRBD2. CDR1 is SQVTM, CDR2 ANQGSEA, per germline. The CDR3 runs to 17 residues. V trimming: 7 bases; J trimming: 2 bases; junction bases outside the gene matches: 12. CDR3 amino acids: CSGGRRLAGDPYNEQFF. The CDR3 coding sequence is TGCAGCGGCGGGAGGCGACTAGCGGGAGATCCCTACAATGAGCAGTTCTTC.

For this clone: The same CDR3 is also encoded by other DNA sequences in this sample. The chain employs TRBV7-9 and TRBJ2-3; D ambiguous. Trimming pared 2 bases from V and 6 bases from J, leaving 12 bases between. The CDR3 sequence is 14 residues long. CDR1 is SEHNR, CDR2 FQNEAQ, per germline (reference sequence). The CDR3 nucleotides are TGTGCCAGCAGCTTACCTCCCACCGGGGATACGCAGTATTTT. Protein product: CASSLPPTGDTQYF.